Listed below are T cell receptor beta chains from one sample, sequenced in a study of blood T cell repertoires in COVID-19. Measured with immunoSEQ multiplex PCR; TCRdb has only the in-frame clones, and not every one. The sample includes about 210,000 clones, 70% to 90% of them seen just once. Sequencing input: peripheral blood. All receptors come from a woman aged 70 to 79 with COVID-19, enrolled during active disease. Each CDR3 is given with its conserved first and last residue. Each record gives: V gene, J gene, D gene, CDR3 DNA, CDR3 protein. D genes are given only for firm matches.

TRBV3-1/TRBV3-2	TRBJ1-6	-	TGTGCCAGCAGCCAAGACTACCCTTATAATTCACCCCTCCACTTT	CASSQDYPYNSPLHF
TRBV18	TRBJ1-1	-	TGTGCCAGCTCACCCCAAGCAAGCACTGAAGCTTTCTTT	CASSPQASTEAFF
TRBV18	TRBJ2-7	TRBD1	TGTGCCAGCTCACCCACCGGGACAGGGCGATATCCCTACGAGCAGTACTTC	CASSPTGTGRYPYEQYF
TRBV6-2/TRBV6-3	TRBJ1-2	TRBD1	TGTGCCAGCAGTTACCGAGGACAGGGGTTGGAGGGCTACACCTTC	CASSYRGQGLEGYTF
TRBV2	TRBJ1-4	-	TGTGCCAGCAGAGCCGGACTAGGGGCTAATGAAAAACTGTTTTTT	CASRAGLGANEKLFF
TRBV7-3	TRBJ2-2	-	TGTGCCAGCAGCCAGTCGAACACCGGGGAGCTGTTTTTT	CASSQSNTGELFF
TRBV7-2	TRBJ2-1	TRBD2	TGTGCCAGCAGCATAATAGCGGGGGGACAAAATGAGCAGTTCTTC	CASSIIAGGQNEQFF
TRBV6-5	TRBJ1-6	TRBD1	TGTGCCAGCTCCTTTGGGACAGGCAATTCACCCCTCCACTTT	CASSFGTGNSPLHF
TRBV18	TRBJ2-3	TRBD2	TGTGCCAGCTCACCACTGGCTAGCGGGGTCACAGATACGCAGTATTTT	CASSPLASGVTDTQYF
TRBV14	TRBJ2-1	TRBD2	TGTGCCAGCAGCCGGACTAGCGGGGGGCCGAGCTCCTACAATGAGCAGTTCTTC	CASSRTSGGPSSYNEQFF